A single sample gave rise to the 12 T cell receptor beta chains below, sequenced in a study of OX40 agonist ivuxolimab in advanced cancers. Receptors were amplified or captured by the immunoSEQ multiplex PCR assay. Not all clones reach the TCRdb copy of this immuneACCESS table, which keeps in-frame sequences only. Checked studies attribute under half of the gap to unresolved V genes and leave the rest unexplained. The sample records approximately 75,000 clones, more than 75% of which are singletons. The ten top clones hold 0.37% of the sample. The sample in question was CD4+ or CD8+ T cells sorted from blood, obtained in a trial of the OX40 agonist ivuxolimab. Every receptor here comes from an adult with an advanced solid tumor such as melanoma, head and neck, liver or kidney cancer.

This clone was seen only a few times. The chain has TRBV11-3 and TRBJ2-1; no clear D gene. V was shortened by 0 bases and J by 1 base, with 7 bases between the two germline ends. This CDR3 has 15 residues. The germline V gene has CDR1 SGHNT and CDR2 YENEEA. CDR3 in amino acids: CASSLEGGSYNEQFF. CDR3 nucleotides: TGTGCCAGCAGCTTAGAAGGTGGATCCTACAATGAGCAGTTCTTC.

The chain uses TRBV18 and TRBJ1-5, with 7 bases matching TRBD1. Germline CDR1 is KGHSH and CDR2 is LQKENI. V dropped 6 bases and J dropped 2; count of bases not matched to a gene: 13. The CDR3 is 17 amino acids. As DNA, the CDR3 is TGTGCCAGCTCCCGCACCGGGACAGACGTCGGCAATCAGCCCCAGCATTTT. The encoded protein is CASSRTGTDVGNQPQHF.

This sequence joins TRBV10-3 and TRBJ2-2, with 9 nucleotides matching TRBD1. J gave up 4 bases and V 10 bases, and 13 bases lay outside the gene matches. The germline V gene has CDR1 ENHRY and CDR2 SYGVKD. The CDR3 spans 16 residues. The CDR3 DNA reads as TGTGCCACGCAGAGAGGGACAGGGAGACCCACCGGGGAGCTGTTTTTT. Its protein is CATQRGTGRPTGELFF.

In this sample, this clone turned up once. The chain has TRBV2 and TRBJ2-6; D uncertain. Trimming took 4 bases from V and 0 from J, leaving 7 bases between them. CDR1 is SNHLY and CDR2 is FYNNEI in the germline V gene. The CDR3 sequence is 15 residues long. CDR3 residues: CASSVVLSGANVLTF. The CDR3 DNA sequence: TGTGCCAGCAGTGTGGTTCTCTCTGGGGCCAACGTCCTGACTTTC.

CDR3 sequence: CAISGTGREQYF. The DNA for the CDR3 is TGTGCCATCAGTGGGACAGGGAGGGAGCAGTACTTC. The V call is TRBV10-3, the J call TRBJ2-7; 8 bases align to TRBD1. The CDR3 consists of 12 residues. The ends lost 4 bases at V and 7 bases at J; junction bases unmatched: 3. CDR1 is ENHRY and CDR2 is SYGVKD in the germline V gene.

The chain links TRBV7-2 to TRBJ1-5, with 7 nucleotides matching TRBD1. This CDR3 spans 13 amino acids. CDR1 is SGHTA, CDR2 FQGNSA, per germline. After removal of 5 bases from V and 7 bases from J, the junction contained 5 bases not matched to a gene. CDR3 protein: CASSPEGGQPQHF. CDR3 nucleotides: TGTGCCAGCAGCCCGGAAGGGGGCCAGCCCCAGCATTTT. The entire variable domain, with the rest obtained from reference TRBV7-2 and TRBJ1-5, is as follows: GAGVSQSPSNKVTEKGKDVELRCDPISGHTALYWYRQSLGQGLEFLIYFQGNSAPDKSGLPSDRFSAERTGGSVSTLTIQRTQQEDSAVYLCASSPEGGQPQHFGDGTRLSIL.

CDR3 in DNA: TGTGCCAGCTCCTCGACAGGGGTGGACACTGAAGCTTTCTTT. It is translated as CASSSTGVDTEAFF. The chain links TRBV18 to TRBJ1-1; TRBD1 agrees at 8 bases. From germline, CDR1 is KGHSH and CDR2 LQKENI. J was trimmed by 3 bases and V by 6 bases; bases with no gene match: 6. The CDR3 loop spans 14 amino acids.

This clone was counted between two and nine times. The V gene is TRBV7-2, the J gene TRBJ1-2, with TRBD1 identical over 9 bases. Per germline, CDR1 SGHTA and CDR2 FQGNSA. The ends lost 3 bases at V and 5 bases at J; junction bases unmatched: 4. The CDR3 runs to 14 residues. CDR3 DNA sequence: TGTGCCAGCAGCTTTACAGGGGGCTCGTATGGCTACACCTTC. This sequence encodes CASSFTGGSYGYTF.

V usage is TRBV7-9 and J usage is TRBJ2-7; weak D call: TRBD1 (7 bases). Between the trimmed V and J ends, which lost 1 base and 3 bases, there was a span of 10 bases. From germline, CDR1 is SEHNR and CDR2 FQNEAQ (reference sequence). CDR3 size: 14 residues. CDR3 sequence (DNA): TGTGCCAGCAGCTTAGGGCAGGGGGGCTACGAGCAGTACTTC. Translating gives CASSLGQGGYEQYF.

The chain is built from TRBV30 and TRBJ2-4; 12 bases line up with TRBD1. CDR1 and CDR2 from the germline V gene are GTSNPN and SVGIG (reference sequence). V dropped 0 bases and J dropped 7; count of bases not matched to a gene: 1. The CDR3 covers 14 residues. In nucleotides, the CDR3 is TGTGCCTGGAGTGTAGGGACAGGGGGCAACATTCAGTACTTC. Translating it yields CAWSVGTGGNIQYF. Complete variable domain (other parts from reference TRBV30 and TRBJ2-4): SQTIHQWPATLVQPVGSPLSLECTVEGTSNPNLYWYRQAAGRGLQLLFYSVGIGQISSEVPQNLSASRPQDRQFILSSKKLLLSDSGFYLCAWSVGTGGNIQYFGAGTRLSVL.

This chain connects TRBV27 to TRBJ1-4, with D unclear. Trimming took 3 bases from V and 2 from J, leaving 4 bases between them. In germline, CDR1 is MNHEY, CDR2 SMNVEV (reference sequence). There are 13 residues in the CDR3. The CDR3 bases are TGTGCCAGCAGTTTGGGGACTAATGAAAAACTGTTTTTT. This encodes CASSLGTNEKLFF.

J is TRBJ2-5 and V is TRBV6-6, with D perhaps TRBD1 (6 bases). CDR1 MNHNY and CDR2 SVGAGI come from the germline V gene (reference sequence). There are 15 residues in the CDR3. V lost 0 bases and J 2 bases, leaving 10 bases between the germline ends. The CDR3 reads CASSYSFTGQETQYF. CDR3 nucleotides: TGTGCCAGCAGTTACTCTTTCACAGGGCAAGAGACCCAGTACTTC.